This TCR beta chain was documented in a study of blood T cell repertoires in COVID-19. In the study overall: Acute and convalescent COVID-19 specimens originated in the United States, Italy and Spain. In each case, the material was cDNA or gDNA derived from T cells, B-cell-depleted T cells, or PBMCs.

Authors' analysis steps: From reference gene primer amplification, estimates of nucleated cell counts were derived. Using immunoSEQ multiplex PCR, the repertoire was profiled, and TCRdb retains in-frame clones only, with some absent. That table is the source of V, J and clone size, and D and trimming were worked out from the DNA. The table shows about 300,000 clones, with approximately 88% occurring only once. V was clipped by 5 bases and J by 2 bases, with 13 bases between them. Per germline, CDR1 SEHNR and CDR2 FQNEAQ (reference sequence). The CDR3 covers 15 residues. Sequencing used peripheral blood. The J gene is TRBJ2-1, the V gene TRBV7-9, with D perhaps matching TRBD2 (6 bases). The source of this sequence is a man between 18 and 29 years old who had recovered from COVID-19. The CDR3 loop is CASSTSGSTYNEQFF. The CDR3 DNA is TGTGCCAGCAGCACAAGCGGGTCCACCTACAATGAGCAGTTCTTC.